A single sample gave rise to the 5 T cell receptor beta chains below, sequenced in a study of human T cells and chemical hapten exposure. TCRdb analysed the RACE reads with MiXCR anew, one entry per CDR3 protein. The sample shows fewer than 150,000 distinct CDR3 sequences, about an eighth of them seen only once. Sample time point: patch test 1, 2 weeks after DPC sensitization. Treatment given: therapeutic diphenylcyclopropenone sensitization with weekly scalp DPC. This specimen was whole blood, taken in connection with sensitization to the hapten diphenylcyclopropenone (DPC). Every receptor here comes from a man between 18 and 29 years old with alopecia areata. Some clones in this sample may be carry-over from other donors' samples.

The J gene is TRBJ2-3, the V gene TRBV4-2; no definite D call. Germline values: CDR1 LGHNA, CDR2 YNFKEQ. This CDR3 region has 15 residues. V lost 0 bases and J 4 bases, leaving 11 bases between the germline ends. CDR3 sequence: CASSQEPSKADTQYF. The CDR3 DNA follows: TGTGCCAGCAGCCAAGAACCCTCGAAGGCAGATACGCAGTATTTT.

This chain links TRBV5-1 with TRBJ1-2; the D gene is possibly TRBD1 (6 bases). This CDR3 region has 14 residues. CDR1 SGHRS and CDR2 YFSETQ come from the germline V gene. Trimming cost V 0 bases and J 4 bases, with 10 bases left between them. Here the CDR3 DNA reads TGCGCCAGCAGCTTGGGGCAGGGGACCTATGGCTACACCTTC. Protein sequence: CASSLGQGTYGYTF.

This clonotype has only a few counts. The chain couples TRBV3-1 to TRBJ1-2; D not certain. The CDR3 has 15 amino acids. Germline assignment: CDR1 LGHDT and CDR2 YNNKEL (reference sequence). V lost 0 bases and J 3 bases, leaving 11 bases between the germline ends. CDR3 nucleotides: TGTGCCAGCAGCCAAGAGGCCTCCCGACACTATGGCTACACCTTC. Amino acids: CASSQEASRHYGYTF.

A few counts support this clonotype. V is TRBV7-2 and J is TRBJ2-3, with D possibly being TRBD1 or TRBD2 (5 bases each). The germline V gene has CDR1 SGHTA and CDR2 FQGNSA. The CDR3 length is 20 residues. V lost 1 base, J lost 10 bases, and 33 bases lay in between. The CDR3 region is CASSLVIPRWDVLTEQPQYF. CDR3 nucleotides: TGTGCCAGCAGCTTAGTAATCCCCCGGTGGGACGTCCTAACGGAGCAGCCGCAGTATTTT.

The chain links TRBV5-4 to TRBJ2-7; D uncertain. The germline V gene encodes CDR1 SGHNT and CDR2 YYREEE (reference sequence). This CDR3 comprises 14 residues. The V end was cut by 0 bases, the J end by 0 bases, with 7 bases between. The CDR3 region has the DNA TGTGCCAGCAGCTTGGAACAAACCTCCTACGAGCAGTACGTC. This codes for CASSLEQTSYEQYV.